This TCR beta chain was sequenced in a study of cytomegalovirus exposure and HLA in healthy donors (TCRdb year 2017). Notes on the research overall: In an earlier analysis of several hundred of the donors, approximately 260 Gb of sequence data and roughly 100 million unique TCR beta sequences from approximately 180 million T cells were reported. An early release covering roughly 580 HLA-typed donors comprised approximately 290 gigabases of sequencing data and 65 million to 100 million unique TCR sequences. Of the roughly 430 genotyped donors, approximately 83% fell in the genetic ancestry cluster associated with self-reported Caucasian donors. The study aimed to test whether cataloging public T cell receptors could reveal signatures of past pathogen exposure. The study profiled the T cell repertoires of hundreds of subjects by immunosequencing and related them to cytomegalovirus serostatus. In addition to the first cohort of 666 subjects, a separate validation cohort of 130 or so different subjects was used. To predict cytomegalovirus infection status, the study brought together high-throughput TCR immunosequencing, statistical association of individual TCRs with disease status, and machine learning. In a later analysis, previously published TCR beta repertoires from 666 donors were re-analyzed and high-resolution HLA genotyping was added so that TCR occurrence patterns could be studied. Rather than using new phenotypic data, the later analysis identified candidate immune exposures from TCR beta sequences and from how often those sequences occurred across donors. An earlier analysis of approximately 500 of the donors applied high-throughput TCR beta sequencing to assess whether each TCR beta V gene segment acted as functional or pseudogenic. Donor age, sex, ethnicity and CMV serostatus were collected together with the repertoire data. Genome-wide SNP genotypes for about 65% of the 666 donors were used in a later genetic analysis, which treated that subset as a discovery cohort. All discovery cohort repertoires had been generated using a single sequencing platform. HLA typing covered class I and class II loci at four-digit resolution. Typing coverage varied by locus: roughly 629-630 donors for A, B, C, DRB1 and DQB1; more than 500 for DQA1; about 600 for DPA1; approximately 450 for DPB1. Several DR-DQ haplotypes were handled as single units for association and clustering because linkage in the cohort was strong. On average, around 240,000 unique TCR beta nucleotide sequences were sequenced per donor among 398 genotyped donors of the cohort, with 15% to 20% of those sequences being non-productive. Beyond this particular receptor, the publication reports: In a later analysis, 16,951 TCR beta sequences were associated with specific HLA alleles at a false discovery rate of 0.05. Compared with equally common non-associated chains, HLA-associated TCR beta chains in a later analysis were more clonally expanded and had lower generation probabilities. In a later analysis, the rate of TCR association differed among HLA loci, with DRB1 alleles having the most associated TCRs and HLA-C alleles having the fewest. The classifier was reported to diagnose cytomegalovirus status with high specificity and sensitivity in both the original cohort and the validation cohort. Because counts were too low, about 18 rarely observed V segments, including chromosome 9 orphons, were excluded from the earlier analysis of several hundred of the donors. According to a later analysis, most CMV-associated TCR beta chains appeared to be HLA-restricted, and the HLA associations seemed to be driven largely by CMV exposure. Assigning TCR associations to individual alleles was difficult when HLA alleles, especially DR and DQ, strongly co-occurred. In a later genetic analysis, a missense DCLRE1C variant was associated with V-gene and J-gene trimming of TCR beta chains, and the association was replicated in an independent cohort. The only immune exposure information available for the cohort was CMV serostatus. Some IMGT-functional V segments, including TRBV6-2 and TRBV6-3, could not be told apart with the 87-base-pair reads, so those segments were excluded. According to a later genetic analysis, donors in an Asian-associated ancestry cluster had fewer N-insertions in productive TCRs than the approximately 650-donor mean. Linkage disequilibrium might explain the correlated functional status among segregating V segments, but an unknown experimental factor could not be ruled out. It was suggested by the authors that the approach could potentially be generalized to other disease states and immunological phenotypes. HLA typing was unavailable for some donors at each locus, so association tests used only the typed subset. Three of the identified cytomegalovirus-associated TCR beta chains were confirmed in vitro to be specific for cytomegalovirus antigens. While some public TCRs were present in many individuals, most TCR sequences turned up only very rarely across donors. The sequencing pipeline was judged likely to have produced a cluster of highly shared sequence variants as a technical artifact. Broadly in line with IMGT annotations, most TCR beta V segments showed up in productive rearrangements about 87% or about 30% of the time in an earlier analysis of around 550 of the donors. According to a later analysis, parvovirus B19, influenza, CMV and Epstein-Barr virus appeared linked to several top co-occurrence clusters. Only TCR beta chains were sequenced in this cohort, and the absence of alpha or paired-chain data limited detectable features. The study listed approximately 150 TCR beta chains as associated with cytomegalovirus. A further reported finding was that TCR beta sequences accurately predicted the HLA-A and HLA-B alleles for most subjects in the first cohort. The presence/absence analyses assumed that sequencing depth was roughly uniform across donors, and that assumption may not be true.

Library creation used the immunoSEQ multiplex PCR assay. For the multiplex PCR, a mixture combining 60 forward primers for TCR Vbeta segments and 13 reverse primers for TCR Jbeta segments was used. Amplification of the CDR3 region of rearranged TCR beta genes was performed with a multiplex PCR assay on genomic DNA. Amplified TCR beta libraries were sequenced as 87-base-pair reads on the Illumina HiSeq System. The paper's processing steps were these. In a later analysis, roughly 80 million unique TCR beta chains were counted across the 500 to 850 repertoires, and roughly 11 million of these chains were shared by at least two donors. A nearest-neighbor algorithm error-corrected the raw reads and collapsed the reads into unique sequences, merging closely related sequences to remove PCR and sequencing errors. To assign V, D and J gene segments, CDR3 sequences were aligned to IMGT reference sequences. For a sequence to be retained, a match of at least six nucleotides to both a V gene segment and a J gene segment was required. Rearrangements were classified as productive when the CDR3 lacked stop codons and remained in frame with V and J, and all other rearrangements were classified as non-productive. Following IMGT convention, CDR3 was defined as the stretch from the second conserved V-encoded cysteine up to the conserved J-encoded phenylalanine. Sequences without an unambiguous match to a single V gene segment were excluded from the earlier analysis of approximately 600 of the donors. In an earlier analysis of roughly 600 of the donors, a V segment was called functional when productive rearrangements were above 56.7%, and segregating when the standard deviation between donors exceeded 5%. To diagnose cytomegalovirus status from the catalog of TCR beta chain sequences, a statistical classification framework was built. In a later analysis, TCR nucleotide sequences were compared against IMGT/GENE-DB human TR gene sequences so that V and J genes could be assigned. Using the TCRdist pipeline, a later analysis assigned CDR3 sequences along with most-parsimonious VDJ recombination scenarios. In a later analysis, each TCR beta chain was defined by its CDR3 amino acid sequence together with its V-gene family, and reads lacking a unique V-gene family were excluded. A later analysis removed 500 to 650 highly shared, low-generation-probability nucleotide sequences to deal with suspected cross-contamination and a sequencing artifact. For each public chain, a later analysis derived a clonal expansion index from normalized ranks of inferred template counts within each repertoire. A later analysis computed generation probabilities with a VDJ recombination model fitted to out-of-frame rearrangements, and checked the results against IGoR. In a later analysis, TCR-TCR, TCR-HLA and TCR-CMV co-occurrence was scored with hypergeometric tests, and a repertoire-size bias correction was applied to TCR pairs. False discovery rates were estimated in a later analysis by permuting HLA or CMV assignments 20 times. In a later analysis, co-occurring TCRs were grouped using DBSCAN, with TCRdist sequence similarity added in when clustering inside HLA-allele-positive subsets. Co-occurrence clustering excluded repertoires with fewer than 30,000 or more than 120,000 public chains, plus five with anomalous nucleotide sharing. In its TCRdb copy, this immuneACCESS table keeps in-frame sequences only and misses some clones. Where compared with another copy, unresolved V genes explain less than half of these, and the others have no known cause. V, J and clone size are those of that table, while D and trimming were read from the DNA. This sample holds some 200,000 clones; 75% to 90% were observed only once. Roughly 6% of the sample belongs to the ten largest clones.

On this clone: Its binding antigen is unknown. Per-base quality was not reported, and no clone a single base away is much larger than it.

The cohort comprised 670 or so healthy bone marrow donors. All cohort members were sampled while nominally healthy, although unrecorded immune exposures were likely present. The donor was CMV seropositive and belonged to the group of about 290 seropositive cohort members. Every donor gave a peripheral blood sample, and the peripheral blood mononuclear cells from that sample were used for TCR beta sequencing. The Qiagen DNeasy Blood Extraction Kit was used to extract genomic DNA from the blood cell samples. Spanning cysteine to phenylalanine, the CDR3 consists of 15 amino acids. Solely the CDR3 DNA is kept, with 45 bases framed from the first base. The V end gives up 4 bases and the J end 2 bases, leaving 3 bases in the junction not matched to a gene. CDR1 and CDR2 were assigned from the germline V gene (reference sequence) as SGHNT and YYREEE.

The chain employs TRBV5-4 and TRBJ2-2; 9 nucleotides in the junction match TRBD1. This receptor was taken from a woman aged 45 to 65 in good health and CMV-seropositive. The sequenced sample was PBMCs. CDR3 sequence: CASSPGQGNTGELFF. The bases read TGTGCCAGCAGCCCGGGACAGGGAAACACCGGGGAGCTGTTTTTT.